This section outlines one TCR beta chain sequence together with its context. This sample was taken from a study of blood T cell repertoires in COVID-19. Study-level information: Acute-phase and convalescent COVID-19 samples originated in the United States, Italy and Spain. Sources were T cells, B-cell-depleted T cells, or PBMCs; the material itself was cDNA or gDNA.

Assay: immunoSEQ multiplex PCR; the TCRdb copy retains only in-frame clones and omits some. The table has about 120,000 clones, 85% seen once. The source material was peripheral blood. The TCR sequence derives from a man between 60 and 70 years old with acute or convalescent COVID-19.

CDR3 region: CASSYRGDTQYF. In nucleotides, the CDR3 is TGTGCCAGCAGTTACCGGGGAGATACGCAGTATTTT. J is TRBJ2-3 and V is TRBV6-5, with D possibly matching TRBD2 (5 bases). Germline-derived CDR1 and CDR2 are MNHEY and SVGAGI. The length of the CDR3 is 12 residues. V was trimmed by 2 bases and J by 5 bases, leaving 5 bases between them.